These T cell receptor beta chains were read from a single sample in a study of T cells in Graves' hyperthyroidism and ophthalmopathy. TCRdb fed the multiplex PCR reads into MiXCR, producing one record per CDR3 protein. The table has about 570,000 distinct CDR3 sequences, under 60% seen once. The sample consisted of peripheral blood or thyroid tissue (not recorded which). The source is an adult woman with Graves' disease, either hyperthyroidism or ophthalmopathy (not recorded which). The CDR3 runs from the conserved cysteine through the conserved F or W. Fields, in order: V gene, J gene, D gene, clone size, CDR3 protein, CDR3 DNA. D genes are given only for firm matches. Rows give clone size only sometimes, using once, few, many, or a class for an expanded clone.

TRBV29-1	TRBJ2-7	.	many	CSVVVRGNGYEQYF	TGCAGCGTTGTAGTTCGCGGGAATGGCTACGAGCAGTACTTC
TRBV7-2	TRBJ2-7	TRBD2	few	CASSRDYSRDEQYF	TGTGCCAGCAGCCGGGACTACTCCAGGGACGAGCAGTACTTC
TRBV20-1	TRBJ2-7	.	many	CSALLFTEQYF	TGCAGTGCTCTCCTCTTCACCGAGCAGTACTTC
TRBV12-3/TRBV12-4	TRBJ2-7	TRBD2	few	CASRVASGTSTEQYF	TGTGCCAGCAGGGTTGCTAGCGGGACGTCCACCGAGCAGTACTTC
TRBV6-1	TRBJ2-2	.	many	CASSMDTANTGELFF	TGTGCCAGCAGTATGGATACCGCGAACACCGGGGAGCTGTTTTTT
TRBV29-1	TRBJ1-2	.	once	CSVVDSSSGNTF	TGCAGCGTGGTTGACAGCAGCTCTGGAAACACCTTC
TRBV4-1	TRBJ2-5	.	many	CASSQFESETQYF	TGCGCCAGCAGCCAATTTGAATCGGAGACCCAGTACTTC
TRBV15	TRBJ2-2	TRBD2	.	CATSSVMGLATAGELFF	TGTGCCACCAGCAGCGTAATGGGACTAGCGACAGCCGGGGAGCTGTTTTTT
TRBV29-1	TRBJ2-5	TRBD1	few	CSVEGGQGAWGQYF	TGCAGCGTTGAAGGAGGACAGGGCGCATGGGGCCAGTACTTC
TRBV20-1	TRBJ1-2	TRBD1	.	CSATRGGSYGYTF	TGCAGTGCTACCAGGGGGGGGAGCTATGGCTACACCTTC
TRBV29-1	TRBJ2-3	TRBD1	.	CSGTGGVDDTQYF	TGCAGCGGGACAGGGGGAGTGGATGATACGCAGTATTTT
TRBV20-1	TRBJ1-6	TRBD1	many	CSAREGQGTSPLHF	TGCAGTGCTAGAGAGGGACAGGGAACTTCACCCCTCCACTTT
TRBV10-3	TRBJ1-1	.	many	CAISDGTEAFF	TGTGCCATCAGTGACGGGACTGAAGCTTTCTTT
TRBV7-8	TRBJ2-7	.	.	CASSLLTGPYEQYF	TGTGCCAGCAGCTTGCTGACGGGACCCTACGAGCAGTACTTC
TRBV10-3	TRBJ1-5	TRBD1	.	CATGQGEGQPQHF	TGTGCCACGGGACAGGGCGAGGGTCAGCCCCAGCATTTT
TRBV2	TRBJ1-4	.	.	CASSEVGPGTGEKLFF	TGTGCCAGCAGTGAAGTTGGACCAGGAACGGGAGAAAAACTGTTTTTT
TRBV7-2	TRBJ1-2	.	.	CASSDGWDGYTF	TGTGCCAGCAGTGACGGTTGGGATGGCTACACCTTC
TRBV9	TRBJ1-2	TRBD1	few	CASSAANRGRKANGYTF	TGTGCCAGCAGCGCGGCAAACAGGGGGCGCAAGGCTAATGGCTACACCTTC
TRBV7-2	TRBJ1-4	.	many	CASSLAWGGNEKLFF	TGTGCCAGCAGCTTAGCATGGGGGGGTAATGAAAAACTGTTTTTT
TRBV7-6	TRBJ2-7	.	.	CASSKDSRSYEQYF	TGTGCCAGCAGCAAAGACAGTCGATCCTACGAGCAGTACTTC
TRBV6-6	TRBJ1-1	.	many	CASSASTGEAFF	TGTGCCAGCAGTGCCTCCACGGGTGAAGCTTTCTTT
TRBV7-2	TRBJ2-7	TRBD1	.	CASSTIGQGMSSYEQYF	TGTGCCAGCAGCACGATTGGACAGGGGATGAGTTCCTACGAGCAGTACTTC
TRBV10-3	TRBJ2-5	TRBD2	.	CAISEQTSGQETQYF	TGTGCCATCAGTGAACAGACTAGCGGCCAAGAGACCCAGTACTTC
TRBV7-2	TRBJ1-1	.	.	CASSKVPSPEAFF	TGTGCCAGCAGCAAAGTTCCGTCCCCTGAAGCTTTCTTT
TRBV4-1	TRBJ1-1	TRBD1	many	CASSQPTGKDTEAFF	TGCGCCAGCAGCCAACCGACAGGGAAGGACACTGAAGCTTTCTTT
TRBV5-1	TRBJ1-2	.	many	CASSLESSGYGYTF	TGCGCCAGCAGCTTGGAGTCGTCTGGCTATGGCTACACCTTC
TRBV20-1	TRBJ2-2	TRBD1	many	CSAHSGQGLTGELFF	TGCAGTGCGCATTCAGGACAGGGGTTGACCGGGGAGCTGTTTTTT
TRBV6-6	TRBJ2-1	.	.	CASRSRYEQFF	TGTGCCAGCAGGTCAAGGTATGAGCAGTTCTTC
TRBV29-1	TRBJ2-7	.	.	CSVEVGELEQYF	TGCAGCGTTGAAGTGGGGGAACTCGAGCAGTACTTC
TRBV11-2	TRBJ2-7	TRBD1	.	CASSPGTEYYEQYF	TGTGCCAGCAGCCCCGGGACAGAATACTACGAGCAGTACTTC
TRBV5-1	TRBJ2-5	TRBD1	many	CATSTGVGSGETQYF	TGCGCCACCTCGACAGGGGTAGGATCGGGAGAGACCCAGTACTTC
TRBV19	TRBJ2-7	.	.	CASSIQARDGSYEQYF	TGTGCCAGTAGTATCCAGGCTAGGGACGGATCCTACGAGCAGTACTTC
TRBV5-8	TRBJ2-7	.	many	CASRPGTSPIEQYF	TGTGCCAGCAGGCCCGGGACTTCGCCGATCGAGCAGTACTTC
TRBV2	TRBJ1-1	.	many	CATTPGLGTEAFF	TGTGCCACGACCCCAGGTCTGGGCACTGAAGCTTTCTTT
TRBV7-9	TRBJ1-2	TRBD1	.	CASSLTGGQGYTF	TGTGCCAGCAGCTTGACAGGGGGCCAGGGCTACACCTTC
TRBV7-9	TRBJ2-5	.	many	CASSLLQETQYF	TGTGCCAGCAGCCTATTACAGGAGACCCAGTACTTC
TRBV20-1	TRBJ2-7	.	many	CSAQVDSSYEQYF	TGCAGTGCCCAGGTGGACAGCTCCTACGAGCAGTACTTC
TRBV7-9	TRBJ1-2	TRBD1	.	CASSSTETGTYGYTF	TGTGCCAGCAGCTCCACCGAGACAGGGACCTATGGCTACACCTTC
TRBV19	TRBJ2-2	.	many	CASSIGGTGELFF	TGTGCCAGTAGTATTGGAGGCACCGGGGAGCTGTTTTTT
TRBV12-3/TRBV12-4	TRBJ1-5	.	.	CASSYSGIYSNQPQHF	TGTGCCAGCAGTTATTCGGGGATCTATAGCAATCAGCCCCAGCATTTT
TRBV10-2	TRBJ2-7	.	.	CAISVRTSSYEQYF	TGTGCCATCAGTGTAAGAACTAGCTCCTACGAGCAGTACTTC
TRBV7-9	TRBJ2-5	TRBD1	many	CASSLDRTGYQETQYF	TGTGCCAGCAGCCTCGACAGGACAGGGTACCAAGAGACCCAGTACTTC